This record covers a single T cell receptor beta chain. Its antigen is as yet unknown. This specimen comes from a study of T-cell memory formation after mild COVID-19. The study, taken as a whole, reports: Researchers found some responding clones in pre-infection memory, a sign that cross-reactive memory joined. Clones contracting across day 15 to 85 had a balanced CD4/CD8 profile; later expanding clones leaned CD4+.

Germline lookup yields CDR1 SGHAT and CDR2 FQNNGV. Losses at the gene ends were 4 bases for V and 6 bases for J; bases not matched to a gene: 7. The CDR3 has 16 residues. 5'RACE with constant-segment primers yielded barcoded, UMI-tagged TCR alpha and TCR beta cDNA libraries. MiXCR, applied by TCRdb to the 5' RACE reads, yields one record per CDR3 protein. The table lists 350,000 or so distinct CDR3 sequences, around a fifth of them singletons. This TCR was sampled from an adult woman who had mild COVID-19 (a few samples of this study predate the infection). Cell type and time point are not known. The rearrangement uses TRBV11-2 and TRBJ2-2; 11 bases match TRBD2. The sequencing input was PBMCs or a T cell subset sorted from them (not recorded which). The CDR3 sequence: CASSSLIAGGPGELFF. As DNA, the CDR3 is TGTGCCAGCAGCTCCTTAATAGCGGGAGGGCCCGGGGAGCTGTTTTTT.